The 22 T cell receptor beta chains below all came from one sample that was sequenced in a study of human T cells and chemical hapten exposure (dated by TCRdb to the early 2020s). The time point label on this specimen signifies: patch test 2, 6 weeks after DPC sensitization. The treatment or condition tag for this specimen amounts to: therapeutic diphenylcyclopropenone sensitization with weekly scalp DPC. The library came from RACE. Sequencing was performed on a NextSeq 500. In-frame beta chains were kept once TCRdb had trimmed the public reads at Q25 with fastp and called clones with MiXCR. For every CDR3 protein sequence, its rows merge into one entry that carries the most common genes and DNA. This sample is represented by more than 85,000 distinct CDR3 sequences; approximately 10% of them were singletons. Of the sample, over 2% falls within the top ten clones. The sample here was whole blood, taken in connection with sensitization to the hapten diphenylcyclopropenone (DPC). The receptors stem from a man aged 35 to 55 with alopecia areata. Some clones in this sample may be carry-over from other donors' samples.

This clonotype appeared a few times. The chain links TRBV10-3 to TRBJ2-5; D remains unclear. Trimming took off 2 bases at V and 3 bases at J, with 22 bases between the two ends. CDR1 is ENHRY and CDR2 is SYGVKD in the germline V gene. The CDR3 has 18 residues. The DNA for the CDR3 is TGTGCCATCAGTGAGAGTCTTTCAAGTCTGGACCTTAAAGAGACCCAGTACTTC. This codes for CAISESLSSLDLKETQYF.

The chain carries TRBV6-6 and TRBJ2-3, with 9 bases that match TRBD1. The CDR3 has 15 residues. Germline trimming cut 0 bases from V and 4 bases from J; bases unmatched to any gene: 2. The germline gives CDR1 MNHNY, CDR2 SVGAGI (reference sequence). The CDR3 region has the DNA TGTGCCAGCAGTTACTCAACAGGGGGCGCAGATACGCAGTATTTT. Amino acids: CASSYSTGGADTQYF.

This chain joins TRBV15 and TRBJ2-2; no clear D gene. Germline V lookup: CDR1 LNHNV, CDR2 YYDKDF (reference sequence). V was trimmed by 0 bases and J by 7 bases, leaving 12 bases between them. This CDR3 has 15 amino acids. The chain's CDR3 is CATSRDISIIGELFF. The DNA for the CDR3 is TGTGCCACCAGCAGAGATATTTCTATTATCGGGGAGCTGTTTTTT.

In this sample, this clonotype turned up a few times. The V gene is TRBV7-2, the J gene TRBJ2-3; 7 bases agree with TRBD2. The CDR3 is made up of 13 amino acids. Per the germline V gene, CDR1 is SGHTA and CDR2 is FQGNSA. The J segment lost 4 bases and the V segment lost 5 bases, leaving 3 bases of the junction unmatched. CDR3 bases: TGTGCCAGCAGCCAAAGCGGGGCAGATACGCAGTATTTT. Residues: CASSQSGADTQYF.

The rearrangement links TRBV7-9 to TRBJ2-7; TRBD1 matches at 10 bases. CDR3 size: 14 residues. The V and J ends lost 5 bases and 5 bases, in that order; junction bases with no gene match: 6. Per the germline V gene, CDR1 is SEHNR and CDR2 is FQNEAQ (reference sequence). The CDR3, as DNA: TGTGCCAGCAGCGGACAGGGGGACGGCGACGAGCAGTACTTC. Amino acid sequence: CASSGQGDGDEQYF.

In this sample, this clonotype turned up a few times. The chain couples TRBV28 to TRBJ2-5; the D is unclear. The CDR3 contains 14 residues. Trimming removed 3 bases at V and 7 bases at J, with 15 bases between. Germline V gene sequence: CDR1 MDHEN, CDR2 SYDVKM. The DNA for the CDR3 is TGTGCCAGCAGTTTCGGCACCCCTGGCGGGACCCAGTACTTC. Protein product: CASSFGTPGGTQYF.

The rearrangement uses TRBV5-1 and TRBJ1-2; D is perhaps TRBD1 (5 bases). With 9 bases removed from V and 6 bases from J, the gap between germline ends came to 33 bases. This CDR3 contains 18 residues. The V gene's germline CDR1 is SGHRS and CDR2 YFSETQ. The CDR3 loop reads CATPSRQTMTPTTDGYTF. In nucleotides, the CDR3 is TGCGCCACCCCTTCGCGACAGACCATGACTCCAACTACGGATGGCTACACCTTC.

This chain joins TRBV19 and TRBJ1-3, with 9 bases lining up with TRBD1. The J segment lost 4 bases and the V segment lost 5 bases, leaving 6 bases of the junction unmatched. This CDR3 region has 15 residues. Germline CDR1 and CDR2: LNHDA and SQIVND (reference sequence). CDR3 bases: TGTGCCAGTAGTCCGGACAGGGGAACCGGAAACACCATATATTTT. It is translated as CASSPDRGTGNTIYF.

In its sample, this clonotype was seen a few times. The chain has TRBV20-1 and TRBJ2-1; 15 positions match TRBD2. The germline V gene encodes CDR1 DFQATT and CDR2 SNEGSKA (reference sequence). This CDR3 spans 14 amino acids. V trimming: 3 bases; J trimming: 7 bases; junction bases outside the gene matches: 1. CDR3 in amino acids: CSARGLAGGNEQFF. The CDR3 DNA reads TGCAGTGCTAGGGGACTAGCGGGAGGAAATGAGCAGTTCTTC.

The genes are TRBV6-2 or TRBV6-3 and TRBJ2-7; weak D call: TRBD1 (5 bases). This CDR3 is 17 amino acids long. Germline V gives CDR1 MNHEY, CDR2 SVGEGT. The V and J ends lost 5 bases and 2 bases respectively, with 22 bases between them. CDR3 nucleotide sequence: TGTGCCAGCAGTCACCCCCAACAGGCCCAGGGAACCTACGAGCAGTACGTC. Residues: CASSHPQQAQGTYEQYV.

This clonotype was counted a few times. The chain joins TRBV30 to TRBJ1-2, with 8 bases matching TRBD1. This CDR3 spans 10 amino acids. Germline values: CDR1 GTSNPN, CDR2 SVGIG (reference sequence). V shed 7 bases and J 7 bases; nucleotides not matched to a gene: 2. CDR3 sequence reads: CALQGGGYTF. In DNA form, the CDR3 reads TGTGCCTTACAGGGGGGTGGCTACACCTTC.

The CDR3 loop reads CSVTEWALAKNIQYF. CDR3 nucleotide sequence: TGCAGCGTCACCGAATGGGCCCTAGCCAAAAACATTCAGTACTTC. The chain has TRBV29-1 and TRBJ2-4; no reliable D call. Germline CDR1 and CDR2: SQVTM and ANQGSEA. There are 15 residues in the CDR3. Trimming pared 6 bases from V and 0 bases from J, leaving 15 bases between. Full variable domain (rest looked up from reference TRBV29-1 and TRBJ2-4): SAVISQKPSRDICQRGTSLTIQCQVDSQVTMMFWYRQQPGQSLTLIATANQGSEATYESGFVIDKFPISRPNLTFSTLTVSNMSPEDSSIYLCSVTEWALAKNIQYFGAGTRLSVL.

J is TRBJ2-3 and V is TRBV20-1, with 7 bases identical to TRBD2. V gave up 4 bases and J gave up 4 bases; unmatched junction bases: 8. Germline V gives CDR1 DFQATT, CDR2 SNEGSKA (reference sequence). The CDR3 length is 14 residues. CDR3 sequence (DNA): TGCAGTGCTACCAGACTAGCTCATGCAGATACGCAGTATTTT. Translating it yields CSATRLAHADTQYF.

The CDR3 protein is CASSTPSGTYEQYV. CDR3 bases: TGTGCCAGCAGTACCCCTAGCGGCACCTACGAGCAGTACGTC. This chain uses TRBV6-2 or TRBV6-3 with TRBJ2-7; 7 bases agree with TRBD2. Germline loops: CDR1 MNHEY, CDR2 SVGEGT. This CDR3 has 14 residues. The V gene end was trimmed by 5 bases and the J gene end by 2 bases; junction bases not matched to a gene: 6.

This clonotype was observed at least ten times. In DNA form, the CDR3 reads TGTGCCAGCAGCTCTCCGACAGGGAATGAGCAGTTCTTC. As protein: CASSSPTGNEQFF. This rearrangement joins TRBV6-5 to TRBJ2-1; 7 nucleotides line up with TRBD1. The germline V gene encodes CDR1 MNHEY and CDR2 SVGAGI. This CDR3 spans 13 amino acids. The trim removed 6 bases at V and 7 bases at J, leaving 6 bases unmatched.

The gene calls are TRBV29-1 and TRBJ1-2; D may be TRBD1 (6 bases). Per the germline V gene, CDR1 is SQVTM and CDR2 is ANQGSEA. The V and J ends lost 0 bases and 8 bases respectively, with 16 bases between them. The CDR3 is 14 residues long. The CDR3 region has the DNA TGCAGCGTTGAAGATTGGCAGGGGTCGGGGGGCTACACCTTC. The encoded protein is CSVEDWQGSGGYTF. Full variable domain (missing parts from reference TRBV29-1 and TRBJ1-2): SAVISQKPSRDICQRGTSLTIQCQVDSQVTMMFWYRQQPGQSLTLIATANQGSEATYESGFVIDKFPISRPNLTFSTLTVSNMSPEDSSIYLCSVEDWQGSGGYTFGSGTRLTVV.

This clonotype was seen repeatedly, ten times or more. The V call is TRBV5-1, the J call TRBJ2-3; unclear D gene. Germline CDR1 is SGHRS and CDR2 is YFSETQ. The CDR3 totals 15 residues. Trimming left V 5 bases short and J 2 bases short, with 15 bases between. In DNA, the CDR3 is TGCGCCAGCAGGCGAAATCCAGAGAACACAGATACGCAGTATTTT. Encoded protein: CASRRNPENTDTQYF. Full variable domain (missing parts from reference TRBV5-1 and TRBJ2-3): KAGVTQTPRYLIKTRGQQVTLSCSPISGHRSVSWYQQTPGQGLQFLFEYFSETQRNKGNFPGRFSGRQFSNSRSEMNVSTLELGDSALYLCASRRNPENTDTQYFGPGTRLTVL.

This clonotype has a count of ten or more. The chain employs TRBV20-1 and TRBJ1-4, with a weak D call TRBD1 (6 bases). Trimming pared 4 bases from V and 6 bases from J, leaving 15 bases between. The CDR3 is made up of 14 amino acids. Germline V gene data show CDR1 as DFQATT and CDR2 as SNEGSKA (reference sequence). CDR3 amino acids: CSATLQGRDEKLFF. Written as DNA, the CDR3 is TGCAGTGCTACACTACAGGGACGAGATGAAAAACTGTTTTTT.

CDR3 protein: CASSLAGGKRNEQFF. CDR3 DNA: TGTGCCAGCAGTTTAGCGGGAGGCAAAAGGAATGAGCAGTTCTTC. The chain is built from TRBV12-3 or TRBV12-4 and TRBJ2-1, with D tentatively TRBD2 (6 bases). Trimming took 0 bases from V and 7 from J, leaving 13 bases between them. The CDR3 has 15 residues.

This clonotype has more than one count but fewer than ten. This chain links TRBV20-1 with TRBJ2-3; D is tentatively TRBD1 or TRBD2 (5 bases each). From germline, CDR1 is DFQATT and CDR2 SNEGSKA (reference sequence). CDR3 length: 13 residues. The V gene lost 6 bases and the J gene lost 5 bases, with 15 bases spanning the gap. The CDR3 here is CSAHVGVRDTQYF. CDR3 coding DNA: TGCAGTGCCCACGTGGGGGTCCGAGATACGCAGTATTTT.

This clonotype has just a few counts. The rearrangement uses TRBV11-2 and TRBJ2-2, with D unresolved. V gave up 0 bases and J gave up 7 bases, with 6 bases separating them. This CDR3 contains 13 residues. CDR1 and CDR2 from the germline V gene are SGHAT and FQNNGV. For the CDR3, the DNA is TGTGCCAGCAGCTTAGACTACGTCGGGGAGCTGTTTTTT. It encodes CASSLDYVGELFF. Using reference TRBV11-2 and TRBJ2-2 for the parts outside the CDR3, the full variable domain is EAGVAQSPRYKIIEKRQSVAFWCNPISGHATLYWYQQILGQGPKLLIQFQNNGVVDDSQLPKDRFSAERLKGVDSTLKIQPAKLEDSAVYLCASSLDYVGELFFGEGSRLTVL.

This clonotype has more than one count but fewer than ten. The gene calls are TRBV6-4 and TRBJ2-7; 7 bases line up with TRBD1. With 5 bases clipped from V and 6 bases from J, the junction kept 10 bases outside the gene matches. The V gene's germline CDR1 is MRHNA and CDR2 SNTAGT. The CDR3 totals 14 residues. This CDR3 is CASSHDRVLREQYF. The CDR3 bases are TGTGCCAGCAGTCATGACAGGGTTCTTCGCGAGCAGTACTTC.